A selection of T cell receptor beta chains follows, all from one sample in a study of blood T cell repertoires in COVID-19. Profiled with immunoSEQ multiplex PCR; TCRdb holds only in-frame clones, not every one. The data contain tens of thousands of clones, about 87% of them singletons. The source material was peripheral blood. The receptors derive from a woman of 80 years or more with active COVID-19. Both conserved end residues are part of each CDR3. The order of the fields is J gene, clone size, V gene, D gene, CDR3 protein, CDR3 DNA. D genes are given only for firm matches. Clone size is given for some rows only: seen once, a few or many times, or a class if the clone is expanded.

J: TRBJ2-1; size: -; V: TRBV19; D: TRBD2; CDR3: CASSDLAGAVNEQFF; DNA: TGTGCCAGTAGTGATCTAGCGGGAGCGGTCAATGAGCAGTTCTTC
J: TRBJ2-7; size: -; V: TRBV6-5; D: TRBD2; CDR3: CASRWTSGDGEQYF; DNA: TGTGCCAGCAGGTGGACTAGCGGGGACGGGGAGCAGTACTTC
J: TRBJ1-3; size: -; V: TRBV7-8; D: -; CDR3: CASSLTTASGNTIYF; DNA: TGTGCCAGCAGCTTAACGACAGCTTCTGGAAACACCATATATTTT
J: TRBJ2-4; size: -; V: TRBV6-9; D: TRBD1; CDR3: CASSPKRGLGKNIQYF; DNA: TGTGCCAGCAGTCCGAAGAGGGGGCTAGGCAAAAACATTCAGTACTTC
J: TRBJ1-1; size: -; V: TRBV28; D: TRBD1; CDR3: CASRSGQGANTEAFF; DNA: TGTGCCAGCAGGTCGGGACAGGGAGCGAACACTGAAGCTTTCTTT
J: TRBJ2-3; size: -; V: TRBV5-4; D: TRBD2; CDR3: CASTRGTSGSSTDTQYF; DNA: TGTGCCAGCACCCGCGGGACTAGCGGGAGTAGCACAGATACGCAGTATTTT
J: TRBJ2-3; size: -; V: TRBV20-1; D: TRBD1; CDR3: CSASDRGQADTQYF; DNA: TGCAGTGCTAGTGACAGGGGGCAGGCAGATACGCAGTATTTT
J: TRBJ1-3; size: -; V: TRBV28; D: -; CDR3: CASRQGGFSGNTIYF; DNA: TGTGCCAGCCGACAAGGGGGATTCTCTGGAAACACCATATATTTT
J: TRBJ2-3; size: -; V: TRBV7-2; D: -; CDR3: CASSFTGTLNTQYF; DNA: TGTGCCAGCAGCTTTACCGGGACTTTGAATACGCAGTATTTT
J: TRBJ2-1; size: few; V: TRBV29-1; D: TRBD1; CDR3: CSVDQTGDNEQFF; DNA: TGCAGCGTCGACCAGACAGGGGACAATGAGCAGTTCTTC
J: TRBJ2-2; size: once; V: TRBV6-6; D: -; CDR3: CASSYGRWKNTGELFF; DNA: TGTGCCAGCAGTTACGGCAGGTGGAAAAACACCGGGGAGCTGTTTTTT
J: TRBJ2-7; size: -; V: TRBV19; D: -; CDR3: CASSILSGGEQYF; DNA: TGTGCCAGTAGTATTCTTTCCGGCGGTGAGCAGTACTTC
J: TRBJ2-5; size: -; V: TRBV7-3; D: -; CDR3: CASSPSRGETQYF; DNA: TGTGCCAGCAGCCCCTCCCGGGGTGAGACCCAGTACTTC
J: TRBJ1-1; size: -; V: TRBV5-1; D: TRBD1; CDR3: CASSLKPGQSTNTEAFF; DNA: TGCGCCAGCAGCCTGAAACCGGGACAGTCCACGAACACTGAAGCTTTCTTT
J: TRBJ2-2; size: -; V: TRBV28; D: TRBD2; CDR3: CASSLGLANGGELFF; DNA: TGTGCCAGCAGTCTGGGACTAGCGAACGGGGGGGAGCTGTTTTTT
J: TRBJ2-1; size: -; V: TRBV27; D: -; CDR3: CASREHYNEQFF; DNA: TGTGCCAGCAGGGAGCATTACAATGAGCAGTTCTTC
J: TRBJ2-2; size: -; V: TRBV24-1; D: TRBD1; CDR3: CAIEHRGRTGELFF; DNA: TGTGCCATAGAACACAGGGGGCGCACCGGGGAGCTGTTTTTT
J: TRBJ2-3; size: -; V: TRBV5-1; D: -; CDR3: CASSLGSATSTDTQYF; DNA: TGCGCCAGCAGCTTGGGGAGCGCGACTAGCACAGATACGCAGTATTTT
J: TRBJ1-1; size: -; V: TRBV6-2/TRBV6-3; D: TRBD1; CDR3: CASSYPPTGGGTEAFF; DNA: TGTGCCAGCAGTTACCCCCCGACAGGGGGAGGGACTGAAGCTTTCTTT
J: TRBJ2-2; size: -; V: TRBV5-1; D: -; CDR3: CASSLMGLTTTGELFF; DNA: TGCGCCAGCAGCTTGATGGGACTCACCACCACCGGGGAGCTGTTTTTT
J: TRBJ1-5; size: -; V: TRBV28; D: -; CDR3: CASRGGSNSNQPQHF; DNA: TGTGCCAGCAGGGGGGGATCTAATAGCAATCAGCCCCAGCATTTT
J: TRBJ1-2; size: -; V: TRBV7-2; D: TRBD1; CDR3: CASSPGQGVVYGYTF; DNA: TGTGCCAGCAGCCCCGGGCAGGGGGTGGTCTATGGCTACACCTTC
J: TRBJ2-3; size: few; V: TRBV6-5; D: -; CDR3: CASSYSSGRSTDTQYF; DNA: TGTGCCAGCAGTTACTCGAGCGGTCGTAGCACAGATACGCAGTATTTT
J: TRBJ2-7; size: once; V: TRBV5-1; D: -; CDR3: CASSRGADYEQYF; DNA: TGCGCCAGCAGCCGAGGTGCCGACTACGAGCAGTACTTC
J: TRBJ2-1; size: -; V: TRBV5-4; D: TRBD1; CDR3: CASNLLPGQVGGEQFF; DNA: TGTGCCAGCAACCTTCTTCCGGGACAGGTTGGCGGTGAGCAGTTCTTC
J: TRBJ2-3; size: -; V: TRBV9; D: -; CDR3: CASSLQGRPLTDTQYF; DNA: TGTGCCAGCAGCTTACAGGGTCGCCCCCTCACAGATACGCAGTATTTT
J: TRBJ2-4; size: -; V: TRBV7-2; D: -; CDR3: CASSLRGLIGGPGTVQYF; DNA: TGTGCCAGCAGCTTGCGTGGGTTGATAGGCGGGCCAGGAACCGTTCAGTACTTC
J: TRBJ2-3; size: few; V: TRBV9; D: TRBD2; CDR3: CASSVGAGADTQYF; DNA: TGTGCCAGCAGCGTTGGAGCGGGAGCTGATACGCAGTATTTT
J: TRBJ2-3; size: -; V: TRBV4-3; D: -; CDR3: CASSQDRQDTQYF; DNA: TGCGCCAGCAGCCAAGATCGACAAGATACGCAGTATTTT
J: TRBJ2-1; size: -; V: TRBV28; D: TRBD2; CDR3: CASSLSGRAHEQFF; DNA: TGTGCCAGCAGTTTAAGCGGGAGGGCCCATGAGCAGTTCTTC
J: TRBJ2-7; size: few; V: TRBV7-9; D: TRBD2; CDR3: CASSSSTSGPYEQYF; DNA: TGTGCCAGCAGCTCCTCGACTAGCGGTCCCTACGAGCAGTACTTC
J: TRBJ2-3; size: -; V: TRBV5-4; D: TRBD2; CDR3: CASSPSGRRTDTQYF; DNA: TGTGCCAGCAGCCCTAGCGGGAGGCGCACAGATACGCAGTATTTT
J: TRBJ2-7; size: -; V: TRBV28; D: -; CDR3: CASIGSLREQYF; DNA: TGTGCCAGCATTGGCTCTCTCAGGGAGCAGTACTTC
J: TRBJ2-7; size: -; V: TRBV3-1/TRBV3-2; D: -; CDR3: CASSQGPPPASYEQYF; DNA: TGTGCCAGCAGCCAAGGGCCCCCGCCCGCCTCCTACGAGCAGTACTTC
J: TRBJ1-3; size: -; V: TRBV18; D: TRBD1; CDR3: CASSQGQANSGNTIYF; DNA: TGTGCCAGCTCACAGGGACAGGCCAACTCTGGAAACACCATATATTTT
J: TRBJ1-6; size: -; V: TRBV18; D: -; CDR3: CASSPRPVEGNSPLHF; DNA: TGTGCCAGCTCACCACGCCCAGTTGAGGGTAATTCACCCCTCCACTTT
J: TRBJ2-7; size: -; V: TRBV7-9; D: TRBD1; CDR3: CASSNYGTGTSYEQYF; DNA: TGTGCCAGCAGCAACTATGGGACAGGGACATCCTACGAGCAGTACTTC
J: TRBJ2-7; size: -; V: TRBV27; D: -; CDR3: CASSFSTGSYEQYF; DNA: TGTGCCAGCAGTTTCAGCACAGGCTCCTACGAGCAGTACTTC
J: TRBJ2-1; size: -; V: TRBV28; D: TRBD2; CDR3: CASIIPGLASYEQFF; DNA: TGTGCCAGCATTATCCCGGGACTAGCGAGTTATGAGCAGTTCTTC
J: TRBJ1-5; size: -; V: TRBV3-1/TRBV3-2; D: -; CDR3: CASSQDHFSNQPQHF; DNA: TGTGCCAGCAGCCAAGATCACTTTAGCAATCAGCCCCAGCATTTT
J: TRBJ2-7; size: -; V: TRBV24-1; D: -; CDR3: CACQGGPSYEQYF; DNA: TGTGCCTGCCAGGGGGGACCTTCCTACGAGCAGTACTTC
J: TRBJ2-3; size: -; V: TRBV18; D: -; CDR3: CASSPKRVAADTQYF; DNA: TGTGCCAGCTCACCCAAGCGGGTGGCGGCAGATACGCAGTATTTT
J: TRBJ2-1; size: few; V: TRBV6-1; D: TRBD2; CDR3: CASSDWGRASYNEQFF; DNA: TGTGCCAGCAGTGATTGGGGGAGGGCGTCCTACAATGAGCAGTTCTTC
J: TRBJ2-3; size: -; V: TRBV7-3; D: -; CDR3: CASSPRAGDTQYF; DNA: TGTGCCAGCAGCCCCCGGGCGGGGGATACGCAGTATTTT
J: TRBJ2-7; size: -; V: TRBV7-2; D: -; CDR3: CASSTRTRPEQYF; DNA: TGTGCCAGCAGCACCAGAACTAGGCCGGAGCAGTACTTC
J: TRBJ2-1; size: once; V: TRBV6-2/TRBV6-3; D: TRBD2; CDR3: CASSRLAGQPYNEQFF; DNA: TGTGCCAGCAGCCGACTAGCGGGGCAACCTTACAATGAGCAGTTCTTC
J: TRBJ2-1; size: -; V: TRBV27; D: TRBD1; CDR3: CASSVLGTGSFFDEQFF; DNA: TGTGCCAGCAGTGTATTGGGGACAGGGTCCTTCTTCGATGAGCAGTTCTTC
J: TRBJ2-7; size: -; V: TRBV7-2; D: -; CDR3: CASSLLGYQGGSYEQYF; DNA: TGTGCCAGCAGCTTATTGGGCTACCAGGGTGGATCCTACGAGCAGTACTTC
J: TRBJ2-1; size: -; V: TRBV19; D: -; CDR3: CAISGEGHEQFF; DNA: TGTGCCATTTCAGGGGAGGGGCATGAGCAGTTCTTC
J: TRBJ1-5; size: -; V: TRBV12-3/TRBV12-4; D: -; CDR3: CASSLIDQPQHF; DNA: TGTGCCAGCAGTTTAATAGATCAGCCCCAGCATTTT
J: TRBJ1-5; size: -; V: TRBV18; D: -; CDR3: CASSPLGGWNNQPQHF; DNA: TGTGCCAGCTCACCCCTGGGGGGTTGGAACAATCAGCCCCAGCATTTT
J: TRBJ2-1; size: -; V: TRBV12-5; D: TRBD2; CDR3: CASGLYPGAGGPNEQFF; DNA: TGTGCTAGTGGTTTGTACCCGGGAGCGGGAGGGCCCAATGAGCAGTTCTTC
J: TRBJ2-4; size: -; V: TRBV21-1; D: -; CDR3: CASSGKEGWTGRMVPAKNIQYF; DNA: TGTGCCAGCAGCGGTAAAGAAGGATGGACAGGGAGAATGGTGCCGGCCAAAAACATTCAGTACTTC
J: TRBJ1-3; size: -; V: TRBV4-2; D: -; CDR3: CASSTGMRTIYF; DNA: TGTGCCAGCAGCACAGGGATGAGGACCATATATTTT
J: TRBJ2-7; size: -; V: TRBV9; D: TRBD1; CDR3: CASSPTGVHEQYF; DNA: TGTGCCAGCAGTCCAACAGGGGTCCACGAGCAGTACTTC
J: TRBJ2-3; size: few; V: TRBV7-2; D: TRBD2; CDR3: CASSLLAGGPDTQYF; DNA: TGTGCCAGCAGCTTACTAGCGGGAGGGCCAGATACGCAGTATTTT
J: TRBJ1-1; size: -; V: TRBV23-1; D: -; CDR3: CASSQLPRGNTEAFF; DNA: TGCGCCAGCAGTCAATTGCCCAGGGGGAACACTGAAGCTTTCTTT